Listed below are T cell receptor beta chains from one sample, sequenced in a study of early T cells in non-severe SARS-CoV-2 infection. TCRdb passed the 5' RACE reads through MiXCR, listing each CDR3 protein once. The sample lists tens of thousands of distinct CDR3 sequences; 7% to 8% were seen once. Sequencing was performed on whole blood. The receptors originated from an adult who was a healthcare worker with PCR-confirmed SARS-CoV-2 infection or an uninfected control (not recorded which). Each CDR3 is given with its conserved first and last residue. D genes are given only for firm matches. Rows may omit the clone size; those that give it use once, few, many or a size class.

>TRBV7-2|TRBJ2-5|-|few
CASSLARAEETQYF
>TRBV20-1|TRBJ2-7|-|many
CSARWGLAPYEQYF
>TRBV10-3|TRBJ2-1|TRBD2|many
CAITAGTSGGSYNEQFF
>TRBV5-1|TRBJ1-5|-|-
CASSLGLNNQPQHF
>TRBV28|TRBJ2-7|-|many
CASTLEYGSPHEQYF
>TRBV19|TRBJ1-2|-|-
CASSAPQLYGYTF
>TRBV7-2|TRBJ2-1|-|few
CASSLGGPNNEQFF
>TRBV4-2|TRBJ1-5|TRBD1|many
CASSQVLSWTGERRGNQPQHF
>TRBV27|TRBJ2-2|TRBD1|-
CASSYLTGAGELFF
>TRBV15|TRBJ2-3|-|few
CATSRVGPEGTDTQYF
>TRBV24-1|TRBJ2-1|TRBD2|once
CATGDFGGGYNEQFF
>TRBV29-1|TRBJ2-5|-|many
CSVVPGEQQETQYF
>TRBV5-1|TRBJ1-1|TRBD1|many
CASSYTGATEAFF
>TRBV19|TRBJ1-4|-|many
CASSIEGGPDSKLFF
>TRBV3-1|TRBJ2-1|-|many
CASSQIGEQFF
>TRBV20-1|TRBJ1-1|-|many
CSASRGAGFAEAFF
>TRBV20-1|TRBJ2-7|TRBD1|many
CSASDRGEQYF
>TRBV28|TRBJ2-3|-|few
CASSLWGDTQYF
>TRBV24-1|TRBJ1-2|TRBD1|few
CATSEGTGRPYGYTF
>TRBV15|TRBJ1-4|-|-
CATSRDSSEKLFF
>TRBV7-2|TRBJ1-5|-|many
CASSSQAGYSNQPQHF
>TRBV5-5|TRBJ2-1|TRBD1|-
CASSWDRLNEQFF
>TRBV27|TRBJ1-2|-|-
CASSLTENYGYTF
>TRBV7-9|TRBJ1-6|-|many
CASSLATEIPLHF
>TRBV15|TRBJ2-3|-|many
CATNRETPPDTQYF
>TRBV6-2/TRBV6-3|TRBJ2-7|-|many
CASSDTGFSYEQYF
>TRBV27|TRBJ1-4|TRBD1|many
CASSSPDRGDEKLFF
>TRBV7-7|TRBJ2-3|TRBD2|-
CASSLLTRASGGPTDTQYF
>TRBV6-2/TRBV6-3|TRBJ1-5|-|-
CASSSMDGFNQPQHF
>TRBV7-8|TRBJ1-5|-|many
CASSLARVPVQPQHF
>TRBV5-5|TRBJ1-2|-|medium-sized
CASSLAASYGYTF
>TRBV5-1|TRBJ1-2|TRBD1|many
CASSRTGGAFIDGYTF
>TRBV20-1|TRBJ2-2|TRBD2|-
CSARDGEGQDTGELFF
>TRBV20-1|TRBJ2-7|-|-
CSAKETADGEQYF
>TRBV5-4|TRBJ2-2|-|few
CASSLGSGELFF
>TRBV30|TRBJ2-5|-|-
CAWRLDQETQYF
>TRBV29-1|TRBJ1-1|TRBD1|few
CSGTGGWAMNTEAFF
>TRBV9|TRBJ2-2|-|-
CASSDSARGELFF
>TRBV4-2|TRBJ1-2|-|-
CASRGNVGYGYTF
>TRBV2|TRBJ2-7|TRBD1|-
CASNRGSWDF
>TRBV4-2|TRBJ2-3|-|many
CASSQDPISTDTQYF
>TRBV6-5|TRBJ2-2|-|many
CASSLLRQTPGELFF
>TRBV5-5|TRBJ1-5|-|-
CASSLLPEYQPQHF
>TRBV5-1|TRBJ1-1|TRBD1|few
CASSLGTGGTPINTEAFF
>TRBV4-3|TRBJ1-1|-|-
CASSQEISDTEAFF
>TRBV4-2|TRBJ2-3|-|-
CASSRQGSGDPLWVDTQYF
>TRBV2|TRBJ2-7|-|many
CASSPTGDMGEQYF
>TRBV5-6|TRBJ2-3|TRBD2|many
CASSFAGGAPDTQYF
>TRBV13|TRBJ1-1|-|many
CASSPSSREGNTEAFF
>TRBV28|TRBJ2-7|-|many
CASSRATDSYEQYF